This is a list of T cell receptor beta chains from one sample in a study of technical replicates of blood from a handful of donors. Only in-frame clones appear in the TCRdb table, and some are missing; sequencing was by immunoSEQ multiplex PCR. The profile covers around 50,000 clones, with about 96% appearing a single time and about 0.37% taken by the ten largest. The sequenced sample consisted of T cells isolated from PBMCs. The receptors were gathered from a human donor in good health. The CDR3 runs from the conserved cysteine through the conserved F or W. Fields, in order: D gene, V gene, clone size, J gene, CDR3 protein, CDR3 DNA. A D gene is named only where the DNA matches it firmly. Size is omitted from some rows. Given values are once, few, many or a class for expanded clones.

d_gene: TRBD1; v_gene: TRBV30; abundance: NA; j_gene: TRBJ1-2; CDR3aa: CAWSKLLGTGDYGYTF; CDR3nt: TGTGCCTGGAGCAAACTTTTAGGGACAGGGGACTATGGCTACACCTTC
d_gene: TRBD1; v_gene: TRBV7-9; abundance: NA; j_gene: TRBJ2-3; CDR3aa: CASSLSIRGDTQYF; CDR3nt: TGTGCCAGCAGCTTATCGATCAGGGGGGATACGCAGTATTTT
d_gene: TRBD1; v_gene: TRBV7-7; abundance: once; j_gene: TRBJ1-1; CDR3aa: CASRQITGGSVNTEAFF; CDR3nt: TGTGCCAGCAGGCAAATCACAGGGGGCTCAGTGAACACTGAAGCTTTCTTT
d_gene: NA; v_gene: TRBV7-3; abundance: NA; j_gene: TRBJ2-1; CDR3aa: CASSPNGRLGFYNEQFF; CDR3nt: TGTGCCAGCAGCCCCAACGGAAGGCTAGGATTTTACAATGAGCAGTTCTTC
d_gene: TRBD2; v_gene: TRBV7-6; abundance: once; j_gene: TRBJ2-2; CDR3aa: CASIRLAGDTGELFF; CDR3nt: TGTGCCAGCATCCGACTAGCGGGGGACACCGGGGAGCTGTTTTTT
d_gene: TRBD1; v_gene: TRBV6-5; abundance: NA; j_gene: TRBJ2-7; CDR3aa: CASSSTGTGYYEQYF; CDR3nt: TGTGCCAGCAGTAGCACCGGGACAGGGTACTACGAGCAGTACTTC
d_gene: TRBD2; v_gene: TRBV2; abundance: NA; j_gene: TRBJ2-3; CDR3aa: CASSEGAGGPKGDTQYF; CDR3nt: TGTGCCAGCAGTGAAGGAGCGGGAGGGCCTAAGGGGGATACGCAGTATTTT
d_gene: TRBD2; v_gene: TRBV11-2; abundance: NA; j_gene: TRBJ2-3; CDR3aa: CASSWTSGRDGYF; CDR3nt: TGTGCCAGCAGCTGGACTAGCGGGAGGGATGGGTATTTT
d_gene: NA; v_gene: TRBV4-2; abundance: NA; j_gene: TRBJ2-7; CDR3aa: CASSQRLVAYEQYF; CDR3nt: TGTGCCAGCAGCCAACGTCTAGTGGCGTACGAGCAGTACTTC
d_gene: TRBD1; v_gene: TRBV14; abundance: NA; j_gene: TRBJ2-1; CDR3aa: CASSLGRGTGQFF; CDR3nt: TGTGCCAGCAGCCTCGGAAGAGGGACAGGGCAGTTCTTC
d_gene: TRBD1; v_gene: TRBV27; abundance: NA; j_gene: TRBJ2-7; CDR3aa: CASTSSRGLRSYEQYF; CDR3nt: TGTGCCAGCACATCGAGCAGGGGGCTTCGCTCCTACGAGCAGTACTTC
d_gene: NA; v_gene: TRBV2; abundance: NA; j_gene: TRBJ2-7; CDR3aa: CASSRQGSPYEQYF; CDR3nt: TGTGCCAGCAGTAGGCAGGGGAGTCCCTACGAGCAGTACTTC